A single sample is the source of the 30 T cell receptor beta chains below, sequenced in a study of shared clonotypes between healthy human individuals. Clones were read by immunoSEQ multiplex PCR, and TCRdb kept only the in-frame ones, dropping some. Here the sample spans 2 million to 2.5 million clones, approximately 93% being singletons. Sequenced input: naive CD4+ T cells from PBMCs. Subset defined: CD45RA+ positively selected. All receptors come from a man aged 18 to 35 in good health. Some clones in this sample may be carry-over from other donors' samples.

This clone was counted only a few times. V is TRBV28 and J is TRBJ1-2; tentative D call: TRBD1 (5 bases). Trimming removed 6 bases from V and 8 bases from J, with 7 bases in between. The V gene's germline CDR1 is MDHEN and CDR2 SYDVKM. The CDR3 totals 10 residues. CDR3 nucleotide sequence: TGTGCCAGCAGGGGACTCGGCTACACCTTC. Protein sequence: CASRGLGYTF.

V is TRBV15 and J is TRBJ2-7; 9 bases are a match to TRBD1. Germline V gene data show CDR1 as LNHNV and CDR2 as YYDKDF (reference sequence). The CDR3 has 15 residues. J was trimmed by 3 bases and V by 1 base; bases with no gene match: 4. The CDR3 nucleotides read TGTGCCACCAGCAGAGCCGGGACAGGGTACTACGAGCAGTACTTC. Translated, it gives CATSRAGTGYYEQYF. Using reference TRBV15 and TRBJ2-7 for the parts outside the CDR3, the full variable domain is DAMVIQNPRYQVTQFGKPVTLSCSQTLNHNVMYWYQQKSSQAPKLLFHYYDKDFNNEADTPDNFQSRRPNTSFCFLDIRSPGLGDTAMYLCATSRAGTGYYEQYFGPGTRLTVT.

The chain combines TRBV2 with TRBJ2-7; D is uncertain. Germline CDR1 is SNHLY and CDR2 is FYNNEI. The CDR3 length is 13 residues. The V and J ends lost 1 base and 6 bases respectively, with 10 bases between them. The CDR3 reads CASSEGAAVEQYF. In nucleotides, the CDR3 is TGTGCCAGCAGTGAAGGGGCAGCCGTCGAGCAGTACTTC.

This chain links TRBV5-4 with TRBJ2-3, with D perhaps matching TRBD2 (5 bases). This CDR3 spans 16 amino acids. Germline V gene sequence: CDR1 SGHNT, CDR2 YYREEE (reference sequence). V was clipped by 5 bases and J by 0 bases, with 16 bases between them. CDR3 in amino acids: CASSSDIAGSTDTQYF. The CDR3 DNA follows: TGTGCCAGCAGTTCCGACATCGCGGGTAGCACAGATACGCAGTATTTT.

This sequence joins TRBV11-1 and TRBJ2-7; D gene ambiguous. This CDR3 spans 15 amino acids. Germline assignment: CDR1 SGHAT and CDR2 FQDESV (reference sequence). Trimming removed 5 bases at V and 0 bases at J, with 14 bases between. CDR3: CASSRRWQHSYEQYF. The CDR3 DNA sequence: TGTGCCAGCAGCCGAAGGTGGCAGCACTCCTACGAGCAGTACTTC.

The chain carries TRBV7-6 and TRBJ2-7; 9 bases fit TRBD1. Germline lookup yields CDR1 SGHVS and CDR2 FNYEAQ. The J segment lost 5 bases and the V segment lost 5 bases, leaving 10 bases of the junction unmatched. There are 15 residues in the CDR3. In DNA form, the CDR3 reads TGTGCCAGCAGCGAATTCCGGGACAGGGCTAACGAGCAGTACTTC. Its translation is CASSEFRDRANEQYF.

V usage is TRBV27 and J usage is TRBJ1-2; 9 positions match TRBD1. CDR1 and CDR2 from the germline V gene are MNHEY and SMNVEV (reference sequence). V shed 4 bases, J shed 6 bases, and the junction held 6 bases outside the gene matches. CDR3 size: 14 residues. The CDR3 DNA sequence: TGTGCCAGCAGTTCCACAGGGGGCGGGCATGGCTACACCTTC. This translates into CASSSTGGGHGYTF.

V and J are TRBV6-5 and TRBJ1-5; D is unclear. With 0 bases removed from V and 3 bases from J, the gap between germline ends came to 9 bases. The germline V gene has CDR1 MNHEY and CDR2 SVGAGI. The CDR3 covers 15 residues. CDR3 residues: CASSYSGRANQPQHF. CDR3 coding DNA: TGTGCCAGCAGTTACTCGGGGAGGGCCAATCAGCCCCAGCATTTT.

This chain links TRBV6-1 with TRBJ2-2; the D gene is possibly TRBD2 (5 bases). Germline V gene data show CDR1 as MNHNS and CDR2 as SASEGT. Trimming left V 7 bases short and J 0 bases short, with 12 bases between. CDR3 length equals 15 residues. CDR3 DNA sequence: TGTGCCAGCACTATGGACTTACCGAACACCGGGGAGCTGTTTTTT. Translated, it gives CASTMDLPNTGELFF.

The rearrangement uses TRBV18 and TRBJ2-1, with 7 bases identical to TRBD2. The V segment lost 6 bases and the J segment 9 bases; nucleotides outside the gene matches: 8. Germline assignment: CDR1 KGHSH and CDR2 LQKENI. This CDR3 comprises 13 residues. The CDR3 is CASSQGLVSEQFF. The DNA for the CDR3 is TGTGCCAGCTCCCAAGGACTAGTCAGTGAGCAGTTCTTC.

J is TRBJ2-1 and V is TRBV18, with D possibly matching TRBD1 (6 bases). V lost 2 bases and J 5 bases, leaving 13 bases between the germline ends. The CDR3 spans 15 residues. Looked up from germline, CDR1 is KGHSH and CDR2 is LQKENI. The CDR3 DNA reads TGTGCCAGCTCACCAGTGGCTAGGGGGAACAATGAGCAGTTCTTC. It encodes CASSPVARGNNEQFF. Using reference TRBV18 and TRBJ2-1 for the parts outside the CDR3, the full variable domain is NAGVMQNPRHLVRRRGQEARLRCSPMKGHSHVYWYRQLPEEGLKFMVYLQKENIIDESGMPKERFSAEFPKEGPSILRIQQVVRGDSAAYFCASSPVARGNNEQFFGPGTRLTVL.

Remarks on this clone: Its ends do not fully match the called genes, so a read error is possible. The chain links TRBV28 to TRBJ2-1, with 14 bases lining up with TRBD2. Germline values: CDR1 MDHEN, CDR2 SYDVKM. The CDR3 spans 14 residues. For the CDR3, the DNA is TGTGCCAGCAGTTTGCCGACTAGCGGGAGGGCCCCGGTCTTC. Its translation is CASSLPTSGRAPVF.

The CDR3 nucleotides read TGCGCCAGCAGCTTTTTAGCGGGAGCGGTCTACAATGAGCAGTTCTTC. Translation gives CASSFLAGAVYNEQFF. This chain connects TRBV5-1 to TRBJ2-1; 9 bases fit TRBD2. J lost 3 bases, V lost 2 bases, and 6 bases had no gene match. CDR3 length equals 16 residues. Germline values: CDR1 SGHRS, CDR2 YFSETQ.

This rearrangement joins TRBV15 to TRBJ2-5; possibly TRBD2 for D (6 bases). V lost 6 bases, J lost 5 bases, and 19 bases lay in between. This CDR3 region has 15 residues. The germline CDR1 and CDR2 sequences are LNHNV and YYDKDF (reference sequence). The CDR3 sequence: CATRASGRPGETQYF. CDR3 nucleotides: TGTGCCACCAGAGCGAGTGGGAGGCCCGGGGAGACCCAGTACTTC.

The CDR3 loop reads CSVEGYSTGELFF. Here the CDR3 DNA reads TGCAGCGTTGAAGGTTACAGCACCGGGGAGCTGTTTTTT. The V gene is TRBV29-1, the J gene TRBJ2-2; no clear D. The CDR3 is 13 amino acids. CDR1 is SQVTM and CDR2 is ANQGSEA in the germline V gene. V lost 1 base to trimming and J lost 4 bases, with 7 bases between them.

This chain uses TRBV27 with TRBJ2-1; 11 nucleotides align to TRBD1. The V segment lost 4 bases and the J segment 3 bases; nucleotides outside the gene matches: 11. The germline V gene has CDR1 MNHEY and CDR2 SMNVEV (reference sequence). There are 18 residues in the CDR3. This CDR3 reads CASSSNTQGTGGYNEQFF. DNA for the CDR3: TGTGCCAGCAGTTCAAACACTCAAGGGACAGGGGGCTACAATGAGCAGTTCTTC.

This sequence joins TRBV9 and TRBJ2-6; 11 bases are shared with TRBD2. The germline V gene has CDR1 SGDLS and CDR2 YYNGEE. The V gene end was trimmed by 3 bases and the J gene end by 3 bases; junction bases not matched to a gene: 11. The CDR3 is 19 residues long. CDR3 nucleotide sequence: TGTGCCAGCAGCGGAATAGCGGGAGGGCCTTTCGGTGGGGCCAACGTCCTGACTTTC. Translating gives CASSGIAGGPFGGANVLTF.

The V call is TRBV2, the J call TRBJ2-1; D unclear. There are 11 residues in the CDR3. V was shortened by 6 bases and J by 9 bases, with 9 bases between the two germline ends. Germline V CDR1 and CDR2: SNHLY, FYNNEI. The CDR3 here is CASRELLEQFF. The CDR3 coding sequence is TGTGCCAGCAGAGAACTCCTTGAGCAGTTCTTC.

This rearrangement joins TRBV27 to TRBJ1-5; a possible D gene is TRBD1 (5 bases). The CDR3 is 14 residues long. CDR1 and CDR2 from the germline V gene are MNHEY and SMNVEV (reference sequence). V was shortened by 7 bases and J by 6 bases, with 16 bases between the two germline ends. Here the CDR3 DNA reads TGTGCCAGCACCGAAGAGCAGGGACGTCAGCCCCAGCATTTT. Its protein is CASTEEQGRQPQHF.

This clone was seen only once. The same CDR3 can be traced to other DNA sequences in this sample. J is TRBJ1-2 and V is TRBV9, with a possible D match to TRBD1 (5 bases). From germline, CDR1 is SGDLS and CDR2 YYNGEE. CDR3 length equals 15 residues. Trimming shortened V by 2 bases and J by 2 bases, and 13 bases separated the two germline ends. This CDR3 is CASSVGGDLNYGYTF. In DNA, the CDR3 is TGTGCCAGCAGCGTCGGAGGGGACCTCAACTATGGCTACACCTTC.

V is TRBV29-1 and J is TRBJ2-3, with TRBD2 matching over 8 bases. The CDR3 contains 14 residues. Germline loops: CDR1 SQVTM, CDR2 ANQGSEA. The ends lost 6 bases at V and 7 bases at J; junction bases unmatched: 12. The CDR3, as DNA: TGCAGCGTCGCGGTAGCGGGACCCACGAATACGCAGTATTTT. Its translation is CSVAVAGPTNTQYF.

The rearrangement joins TRBV6-1 to TRBJ2-5; D is perhaps TRBD1 (6 bases). Trimming pared 8 bases from V and 4 bases from J, leaving 20 bases between. From germline, CDR1 is MNHNS and CDR2 SASEGT. The CDR3 loop spans 15 amino acids. DNA for the CDR3: TGTGCCAGCGAGGAGACAGGAGGTGGGACAGAGACCCAGTACTTC. Amino acids: CASEETGGGTETQYF.

The rearrangement joins TRBV5-1 to TRBJ2-5, with 7 bases fitting TRBD1. Trimming removed 1 base from V and 2 bases from J; junction bases left unmatched: 2. The CDR3 has 14 amino acids. Germline V lookup: CDR1 SGHRS, CDR2 YFSETQ. CDR3 sequence: CASSLRDRQETQYF. In DNA, the CDR3 is TGCGCCAGCAGCTTGAGGGACAGACAAGAGACCCAGTACTTC. Full variable domain (missing parts from reference TRBV5-1 and TRBJ2-5): KAGVTQTPRYLIKTRGQQVTLSCSPISGHRSVSWYQQTPGQGLQFLFEYFSETQRNKGNFPGRFSGRQFSNSRSEMNVSTLELGDSALYLCASSLRDRQETQYFGPGTRLLVL.

J is TRBJ2-5 and V is TRBV7-8; D not resolved. The CDR3 runs to 17 residues. From germline, CDR1 is SGHVS and CDR2 FQNEAQ. The V end was cut by 1 base, the J end by 2 bases, with 17 bases between. CDR3 sequence: CASSLVLFQSTQETQYF. The CDR3 DNA follows: TGTGCCAGCAGCTTAGTTCTTTTCCAGAGTACTCAAGAGACCCAGTACTTC.

This rearrangement joins TRBV7-9 to TRBJ2-7, with 7 bases fitting TRBD1. The germline V gene has CDR1 SEHNR and CDR2 FQNEAQ (reference sequence). V dropped 6 bases and J dropped 2; count of bases not matched to a gene: 7. The CDR3 is 14 amino acids. CDR3 amino acids: CASRATTGTYEQYF. The CDR3 DNA is TGTGCCAGCAGGGCAACGACAGGGACCTACGAGCAGTACTTC.

This rearrangement joins TRBV11-2 to TRBJ1-2; D might be TRBD1 (5 bases). The CDR3 is 16 residues long. The V end lost 1 base, the J end lost 5 bases, and 17 bases lay between the germline ends. Germline V gives CDR1 SGHAT, CDR2 FQNNGV. The CDR3 here is CASSLGFFGGAYGYTF. The CDR3 coding sequence is TGTGCCAGCAGCTTAGGTTTTTTTGGAGGGGCTTATGGCTACACCTTC.

The V and J genes are TRBV7-2 and TRBJ2-1, with 9 bases matching TRBD2. CDR3 length: 16 residues. With 0 bases clipped from V and 4 bases from J, the junction kept 4 bases outside the gene matches. Germline CDR1 reads SGHTA; CDR2 reads FQGNSA. In nucleotides, the CDR3 is TGTGCCAGCAGCTTAGCGCAAGGACTAGCGTACAATGAGCAGTTCTTC. Translation gives CASSLAQGLAYNEQFF.

The J gene is TRBJ2-1, the V gene TRBV29-1; TRBD2 agrees at 9 bases. V gave up 4 bases and J gave up 3 bases; unmatched junction bases: 4. The germline V gene has CDR1 SQVTM and CDR2 ANQGSEA. CDR3 size: 14 residues. As DNA, the CDR3 is TGCAGCGTTGGACTAGCGGTGAGCTACAATGAGCAGTTCTTC. Translating gives CSVGLAVSYNEQFF.

This clone appeared once. The chain is built from TRBV6-5 and TRBJ2-7; D possibly uses TRBD1 or TRBD2 (7 bases each). Trimming left V 0 bases short and J 5 bases short, with 11 bases between. Germline V gene lookup returns CDR1 MNHEY and CDR2 SVGAGI. The CDR3 totals 14 residues. CDR3 sequence (DNA): TGTGCCAGCAGTTACTCGACAGGGAGGGACGAGCAGTACTTC. Its translation is CASSYSTGRDEQYF.

The chain uses TRBV7-2 and TRBJ2-7; D may correspond to TRBD1 or TRBD2 (5 bases each). Trimming removed 1 base from V and 2 bases from J, with 12 bases in between. Germline V gene sequence: CDR1 SGHTA, CDR2 FQGNSA. The CDR3 spans 15 residues. CDR3 DNA: TGTGCCAGCAGCTTAGGGGGGACCGACACCTACGAGCAGTACTTC. It is translated as CASSLGGTDTYEQYF.